This T cell receptor (beta chain) stems from a study of CD8 T cells in ankylosing spondylitis (dated by TCRdb to the late 2010s). About the full investigation: To find TCR variants linked to disease, the study profiled T cell receptor beta repertoires in ankylosing spondylitis patients and healthy donors. The full study cohort comprised around 25 ankylosing spondylitis patients and over a hundred healthy donors. Peripheral blood was sampled, and synovial fluid was also collected from ankylosing spondylitis patients. Findings and caveats that apply to the study as a whole: Blood from ankylosing spondylitis patients appeared to be characterized by a TCR beta motif made up of under ten highly homologous amino acid variants. The disease-linked clones were reported to be significantly enriched in matched synovial fluid samples from ankylosing spondylitis patients. In peripheral blood, the disease-linked clones were found at relatively low frequencies and had a CD8+ phenotype. Some of the motif variants had been reported before in the synovial fluid and blood of reactive arthritis patients, a finding that suggests common disease-initiation mechanisms.

In its sample, this clonotype was seen a few times. This receptor's antigen is unknown. No base-level quality is on record; no much larger clone is a single base apart. The sequencing machine was an Illumina HiSeq 2500. Quantitative 5'-RACE with molecular barcodes was used to prepare TCR beta libraries. The study's processing was this. A new computational method based on a probabilistic model of VDJ rearrangement was used to identify disease-linked TCR variants. TCRdb itself trimmed the public reads at Q25 with fastp, ran MiXCR and retained productive beta chains. CDR3 protein sequences are deduplicated, and each keeps its most common genes and DNA. What appears here as the V and J calls and clone size reflects TCRdb's work, not the paper's. Within this sample are around 140,000 distinct CDR3 sequences, with about 15% of them counted one time only. The ten largest account for 30% to 35% of the sample.

This TCR derives from a male donor with ankylosing spondylitis. Source material: blood, either unsorted or a sorted T cell fraction (not recorded which).

The CDR3 loop reads CASSLAPLMWQFF. The nucleotide sequence is given as TGTGCCAGCAGCTTAGCCCCTCTGATGTGGCAGTTCTTC. Recombination joined TRBV11-2 with TRBJ2-1, with no confidently assigned D gene. CDR1 and CDR2, per the germline V gene, are SGHAT and FQNNGV. A distance of 13 bases separates the germline ends of V and J, which lose 1 base and 12 bases respectively. The CDR3 holds 13 amino acids from the cysteine to the phenylalanine. Only the CDR3 part of the read is kept: 39 bases, read in frame from the first base.